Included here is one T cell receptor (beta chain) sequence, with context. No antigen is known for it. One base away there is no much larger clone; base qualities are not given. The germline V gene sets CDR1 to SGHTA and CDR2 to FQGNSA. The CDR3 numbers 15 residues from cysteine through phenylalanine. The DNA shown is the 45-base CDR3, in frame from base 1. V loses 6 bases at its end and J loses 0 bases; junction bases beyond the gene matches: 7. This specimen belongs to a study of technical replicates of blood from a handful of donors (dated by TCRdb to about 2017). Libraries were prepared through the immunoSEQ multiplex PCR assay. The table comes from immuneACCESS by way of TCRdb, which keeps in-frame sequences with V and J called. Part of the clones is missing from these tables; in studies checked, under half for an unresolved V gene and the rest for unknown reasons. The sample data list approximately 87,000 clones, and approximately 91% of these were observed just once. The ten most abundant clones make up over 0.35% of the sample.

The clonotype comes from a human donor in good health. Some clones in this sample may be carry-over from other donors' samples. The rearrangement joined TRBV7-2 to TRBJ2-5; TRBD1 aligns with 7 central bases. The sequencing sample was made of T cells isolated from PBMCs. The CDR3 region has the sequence CASSFLDRYQETQYF. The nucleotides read TGTGCCAGCAGTTTTTTGGACAGGTACCAAGAGACCCAGTACTTC.